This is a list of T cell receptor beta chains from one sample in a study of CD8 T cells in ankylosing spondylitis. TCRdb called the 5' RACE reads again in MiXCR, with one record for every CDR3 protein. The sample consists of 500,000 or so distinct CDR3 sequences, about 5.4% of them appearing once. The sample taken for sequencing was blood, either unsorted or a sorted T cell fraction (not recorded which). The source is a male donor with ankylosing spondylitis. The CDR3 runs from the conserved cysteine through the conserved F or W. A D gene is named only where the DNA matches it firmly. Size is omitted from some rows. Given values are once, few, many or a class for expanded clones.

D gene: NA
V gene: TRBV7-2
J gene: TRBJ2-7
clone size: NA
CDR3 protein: CASSPGLQGRYEQYF
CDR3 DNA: TGTGCCAGCAGCCCAGGGTTGCAGGGACGGTACGAGCAGTACTTC

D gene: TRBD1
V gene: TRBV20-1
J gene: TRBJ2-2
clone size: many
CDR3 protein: CSAREDRGYGELFF
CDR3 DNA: TGCAGTGCTAGAGAGGACAGGGGTTATGGGGAGCTGTTTTTT

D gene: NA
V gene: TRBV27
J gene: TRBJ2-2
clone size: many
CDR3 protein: CASSLQSPMGTGELFF
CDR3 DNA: TGTGCCAGCAGTTTACAGTCTCCCATGGGCACCGGGGAGCTGTTTTTT

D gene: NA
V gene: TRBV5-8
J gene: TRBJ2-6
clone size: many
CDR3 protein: CASSFVDSGANVLTF
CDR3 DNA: TGTGCCAGCAGCTTTGTGGACTCTGGGGCCAACGTCCTGACTTTC

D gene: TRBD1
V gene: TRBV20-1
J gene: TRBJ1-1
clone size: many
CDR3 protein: CRAGQGNTEAFF
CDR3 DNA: TGCAGAGCCGGACAGGGGAACACTGAAGCTTTCTTT

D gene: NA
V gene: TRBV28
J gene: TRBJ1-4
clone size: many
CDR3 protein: CASRTVEALNEKLFF
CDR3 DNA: TGTGCCAGCAGGACGGTCGAGGCCCTTAATGAAAAACTGTTTTTT

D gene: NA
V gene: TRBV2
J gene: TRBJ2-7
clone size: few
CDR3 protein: CASSRGPSYEQYF
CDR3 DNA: TGTGCCAGCAGCAGGGGCCCCAGCTACGAGCAGTACTTC

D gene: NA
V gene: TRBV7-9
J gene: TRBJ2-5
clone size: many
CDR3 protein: CASSLRGDSQETQYF
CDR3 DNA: TGTGCCAGCAGCTTAAGGGGGGACTCTCAAGAGACCCAGTACTTC

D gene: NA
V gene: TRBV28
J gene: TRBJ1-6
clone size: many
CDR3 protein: CASSPPLRDNSPLHF
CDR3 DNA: TGTGCCAGCAGCCCCCCGCTAAGGGATAATTCACCCCTCCACTTT

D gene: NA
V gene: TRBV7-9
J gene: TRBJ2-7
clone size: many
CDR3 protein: CASSLREENYEQYF
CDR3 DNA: TGTGCCAGCAGCTTGAGGGAGGAGAACTACGAGCAGTACTTC

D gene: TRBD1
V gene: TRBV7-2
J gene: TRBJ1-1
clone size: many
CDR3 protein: CASSSGTGLGAFF
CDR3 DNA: TGTGCCAGCAGCTCTGGGACAGGTCTTGGAGCTTTCTTT

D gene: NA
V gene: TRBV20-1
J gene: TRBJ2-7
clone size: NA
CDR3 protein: CSAYSSPAAYEQYF
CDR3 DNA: TGCAGTGCTTATTCTTCCCCTGCCGCCTACGAGCAGTACTTC

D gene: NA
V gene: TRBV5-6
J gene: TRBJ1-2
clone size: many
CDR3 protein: CASSFPGRYGYTF
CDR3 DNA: TGTGCCAGCAGCTTTCCGGGACGTTATGGCTACACCTTC

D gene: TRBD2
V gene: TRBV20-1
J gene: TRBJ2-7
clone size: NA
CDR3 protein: CSARDSGSYSSYEQYF
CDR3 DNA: TGCAGTGCTCGTGATAGCGGGTCTTACAGCTCCTACGAGCAGTACTTC

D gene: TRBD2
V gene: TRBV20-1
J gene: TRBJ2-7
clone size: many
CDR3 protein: CSARELAGFYYEQYF
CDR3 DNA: TGCAGTGCTAGAGAGCTAGCGGGGTTCTACTACGAGCAGTACTTC

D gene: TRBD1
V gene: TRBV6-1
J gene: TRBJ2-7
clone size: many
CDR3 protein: CASSLENGQAYEQYF
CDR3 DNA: TGTGCCAGCAGTCTGGAGAATGGACAGGCCTACGAGCAGTACTTC

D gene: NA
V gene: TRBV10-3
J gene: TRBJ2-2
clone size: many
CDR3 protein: CAISAGLNTGELFF
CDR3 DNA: TGTGCCATCAGTGCGGGATTGAACACCGGGGAGCTGTTTTTT

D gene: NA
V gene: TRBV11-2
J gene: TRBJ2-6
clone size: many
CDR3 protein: CASSLFGLLPTSLSGANVLTF
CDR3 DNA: TGTGCCAGCAGCTTATTCGGATTACTCCCCACCTCTCTCTCTGGGGCCAACGTCCTGACTTTC

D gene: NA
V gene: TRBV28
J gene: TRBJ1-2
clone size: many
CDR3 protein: CASSNTGYGYTF
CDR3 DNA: TGTGCCAGCAGCAACACCGGCTATGGCTACACCTTC

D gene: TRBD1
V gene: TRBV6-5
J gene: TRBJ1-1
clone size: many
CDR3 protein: CASSYGLDRGIMNTEAFF
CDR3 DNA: TGTGCCAGCAGTTACGGGCTGGACAGGGGCATCATGAACACTGAAGCTTTCTTT

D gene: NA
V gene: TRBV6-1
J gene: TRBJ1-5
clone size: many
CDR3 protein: CASSDGSYSNQPQHF
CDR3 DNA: TGTGCCAGCAGTGACGGGTCCTATAGCAATCAGCCCCAGCATTTT

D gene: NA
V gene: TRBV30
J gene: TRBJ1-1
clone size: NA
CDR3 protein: CASLRPLNTEAFF
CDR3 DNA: TGTGCCTCCCTCCGACCGCTGAACACTGAAGCTTTCTTT

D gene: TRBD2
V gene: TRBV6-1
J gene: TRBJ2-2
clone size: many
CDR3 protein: CASILGLAGGPSGELFF
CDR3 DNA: TGTGCCAGCATCCTAGGACTAGCGGGAGGGCCATCCGGGGAGCTGTTTTTT

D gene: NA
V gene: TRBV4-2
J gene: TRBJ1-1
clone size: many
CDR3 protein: CASSQDLLGGAEAFF
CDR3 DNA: TGTGCCAGCAGCCAAGATCTATTAGGGGGGGCTGAAGCTTTCTTT

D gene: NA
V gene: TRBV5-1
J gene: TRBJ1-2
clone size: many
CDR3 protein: CASRLASGANYGYTF
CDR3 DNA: TGCGCCAGCAGACTGGCGTCGGGGGCTAACTATGGCTACACCTTC

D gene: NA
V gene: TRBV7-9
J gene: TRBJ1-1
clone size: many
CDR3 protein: CASPDLDRPLAEAFF
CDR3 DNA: TGTGCCAGCCCCGATCTTGACAGGCCTCTCGCTGAAGCTTTCTTT

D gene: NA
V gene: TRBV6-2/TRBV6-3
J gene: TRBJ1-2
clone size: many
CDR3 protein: CASSYPGRWNGYTF
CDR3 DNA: TGTGCCAGCAGTTACCCGGGCCGATGGAATGGCTACACCTTC

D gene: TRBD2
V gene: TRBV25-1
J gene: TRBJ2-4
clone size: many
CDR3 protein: CASSAGTSGAKNIQYF
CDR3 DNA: TGTGCCAGCAGTGCTGGGACTAGCGGTGCCAAAAACATTCAGTACTTC

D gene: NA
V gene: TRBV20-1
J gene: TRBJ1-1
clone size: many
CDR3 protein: CSAGEDIYTEAFF
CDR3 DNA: TGCAGTGCTGGAGAAGACATCTACACTGAAGCTTTCTTT

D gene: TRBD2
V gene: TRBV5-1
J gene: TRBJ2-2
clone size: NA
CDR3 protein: CASKSRGSTGELFF
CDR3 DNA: TGCGCCAGTAAGAGTCGCGGGAGCACCGGGGAGCTGTTTTTT

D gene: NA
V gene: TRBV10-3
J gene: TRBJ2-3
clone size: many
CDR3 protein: CAISQVGDTQYF
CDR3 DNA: TGTGCCATCAGCCAGGTGGGAGATACGCAGTATTTT

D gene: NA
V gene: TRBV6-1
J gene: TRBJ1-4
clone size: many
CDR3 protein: CATGGGTVREKLFF
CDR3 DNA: TGTGCCACGGGAGGAGGCACCGTTCGTGAAAAACTGTTTTTT

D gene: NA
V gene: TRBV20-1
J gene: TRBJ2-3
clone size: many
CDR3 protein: CSASLSFTDTQYF
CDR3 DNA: TGCAGTGCTAGTCTCTCCTTCACAGATACGCAGTATTTT

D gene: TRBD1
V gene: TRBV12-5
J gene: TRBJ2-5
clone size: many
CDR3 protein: CASGLAEGQGEETQYF
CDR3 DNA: TGTGCTAGTGGTTTGGCCGAAGGACAGGGGGAGGAGACCCAGTACTTC

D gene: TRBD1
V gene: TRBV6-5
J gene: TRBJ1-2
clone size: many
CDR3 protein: CASSYWTGRENYGYTF
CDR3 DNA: TGTGCCAGCAGTTACTGGACAGGGCGGGAGAACTATGGCTACACCTTC

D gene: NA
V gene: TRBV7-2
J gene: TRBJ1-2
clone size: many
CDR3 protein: CASSLAGEAATF
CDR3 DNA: TGTGCCAGCAGCTTAGCAGGGGAAGCGGCCACCTTC

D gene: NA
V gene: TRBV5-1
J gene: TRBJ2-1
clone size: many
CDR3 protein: CASSLIGIGEQFF
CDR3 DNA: TGCGCCAGCAGCTTGATAGGTATTGGTGAGCAGTTCTTC

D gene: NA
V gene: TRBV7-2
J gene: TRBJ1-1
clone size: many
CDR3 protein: CASSFRHAEAFF
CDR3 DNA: TGTGCCAGCAGCTTTCGGCATGCTGAAGCTTTCTTT

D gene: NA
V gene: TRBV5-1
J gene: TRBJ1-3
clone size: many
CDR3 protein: CASSEGNSGNTIYF
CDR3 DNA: TGCGCCAGCAGCGAGGGCAACTCTGGAAACACCATATATTTT

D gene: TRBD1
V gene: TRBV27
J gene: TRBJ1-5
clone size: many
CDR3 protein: CASRQDRGGNQPQHF
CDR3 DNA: TGTGCCAGCAGACAGGACAGGGGAGGCAATCAGCCCCAGCATTTT

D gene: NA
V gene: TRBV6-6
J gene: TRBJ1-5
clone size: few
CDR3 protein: CATLRGQGQPQHF
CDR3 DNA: TGTGCCACCCTGAGAGGGCAGGGTCAGCCCCAGCATTTT

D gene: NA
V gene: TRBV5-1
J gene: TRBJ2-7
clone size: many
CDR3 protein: CASSPQRVEGGSISYEQYF
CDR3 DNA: TGCGCCAGCAGCCCCCAGCGGGTCGAAGGAGGGAGCATCTCCTACGAGCAGTACTTC

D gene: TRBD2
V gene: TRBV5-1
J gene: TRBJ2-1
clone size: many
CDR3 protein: CASSLQPSGQRSEQFF
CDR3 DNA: TGCGCCAGCAGCTTGCAACCTAGCGGGCAGAGGAGTGAGCAGTTCTTC

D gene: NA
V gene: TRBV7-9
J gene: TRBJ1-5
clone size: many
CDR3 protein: CASRSWDQPQHF
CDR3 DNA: TGTGCCAGCCGGAGTTGGGATCAGCCCCAGCATTTT

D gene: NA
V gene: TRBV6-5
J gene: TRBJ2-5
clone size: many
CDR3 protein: CASSYSTLRRETQYF
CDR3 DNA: TGTGCCAGCAGTTACTCGACTCTGAGGAGGGAGACCCAGTACTTC

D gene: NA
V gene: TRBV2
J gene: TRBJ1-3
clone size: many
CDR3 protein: CASSELGRENTIYF
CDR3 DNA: TGTGCCAGCAGTGAACTGGGCAGGGAGAACACCATATATTTT

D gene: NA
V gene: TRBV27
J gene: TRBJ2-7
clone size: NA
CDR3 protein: CASSLSGPLYEQYF
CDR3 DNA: TGTGCCAGCAGTTTATCAGGCCCCCTCTACGAGCAGTACTTC

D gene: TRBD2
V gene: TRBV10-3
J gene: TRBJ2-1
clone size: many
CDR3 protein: CAISPTSSNSYNEQFF
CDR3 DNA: TGTGCCATCAGCCCGACTAGCAGTAACTCCTACAATGAGCAGTTCTTC

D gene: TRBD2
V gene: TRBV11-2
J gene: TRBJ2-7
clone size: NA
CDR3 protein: CASSLGPSGILYEQYF
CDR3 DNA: TGTGCCAGCAGCTTAGGTCCTAGCGGGATACTGTACGAGCAGTACTTC

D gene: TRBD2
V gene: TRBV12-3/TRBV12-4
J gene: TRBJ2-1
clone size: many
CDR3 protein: CASSLLAGGPEQFF
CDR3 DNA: TGTGCCAGCAGTTTACTAGCGGGGGGTCCCGAGCAGTTCTTC

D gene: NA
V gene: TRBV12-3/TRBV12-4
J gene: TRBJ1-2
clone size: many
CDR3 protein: CASSLGGYRYGYTF
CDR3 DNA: TGTGCCAGCAGTCTTGGGGGTTATCGCTATGGCTACACCTTC

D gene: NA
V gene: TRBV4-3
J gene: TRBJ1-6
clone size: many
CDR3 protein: CASSQPGVSPLHF
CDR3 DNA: TGCGCCAGCAGCCAGCCGGGAGTTTCACCCCTCCACTTT

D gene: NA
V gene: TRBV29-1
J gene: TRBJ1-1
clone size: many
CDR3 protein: CSALPGLMNTEAFF
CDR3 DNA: TGCAGCGCCTTACCGGGACTAATGAACACTGAAGCTTTCTTT

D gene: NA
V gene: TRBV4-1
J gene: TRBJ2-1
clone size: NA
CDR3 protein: CASSHIYNEQFF
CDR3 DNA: TGCGCCAGCAGCCATATTTATAATGAGCAGTTCTTC

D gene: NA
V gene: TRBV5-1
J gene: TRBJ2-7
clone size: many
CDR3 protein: CASSLTVESYEQYF
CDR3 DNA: TGCGCCAGCAGCCTGACGGTTGAGTCCTACGAGCAGTACTTC

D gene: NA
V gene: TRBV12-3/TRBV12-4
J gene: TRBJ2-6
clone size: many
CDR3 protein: CASSFPGLVLTF
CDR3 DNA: TGTGCCAGCAGTTTCCCCGGACTGGTCCTGACTTTC

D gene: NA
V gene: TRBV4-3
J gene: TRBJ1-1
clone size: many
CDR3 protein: CASSQVENTEAFF
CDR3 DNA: TGCGCCAGCAGCCAAGTAGAGAACACTGAAGCTTTCTTT

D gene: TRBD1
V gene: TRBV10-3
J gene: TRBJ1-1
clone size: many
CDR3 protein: CAITPDRSTEAFF
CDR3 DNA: TGTGCCATTACCCCGGACAGGTCCACTGAAGCTTTCTTT

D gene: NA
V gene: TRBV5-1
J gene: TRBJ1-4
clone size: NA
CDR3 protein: CASSPGPGREKLFF
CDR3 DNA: TGCGCCAGCAGCCCAGGACCGGGGCGAGAAAAACTGTTTTTT

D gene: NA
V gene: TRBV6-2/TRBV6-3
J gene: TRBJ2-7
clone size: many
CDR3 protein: CASSSSNSYEQYF
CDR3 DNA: TGTGCCAGCAGTTCTAGTAATTCCTACGAGCAGTACTTC